The rows below give T cell receptor beta chains drawn from one sample of a study of T cell changes during pregnancy in multiple sclerosis. TCRdb's table, derived via immunoSEQ multiplex PCR, lists solely in-frame clones and lacks some. The sample lists fewer than 50,000 clones; 90% to 95% were seen once. The specimen was CD8+ T cells from peripheral blood mononuclear cells, collected in the third trimester of pregnancy. All receptors come from a female donor with multiple sclerosis, enrolled in a pregnancy study. Both conserved end residues are part of each CDR3. D genes are given only for firm matches. The size of a clone is reported for some rows only, either as once, few or many, or as a class for expanded clones.

abundance	v_gene	j_gene	d_gene	CDR3aa	CDR3nt
-	TRBV29-1	TRBJ2-1	-	CSVPPRYNEQFF	TGCAGCGTTCCCCCTCGCTACAATGAGCAGTTCTTC
-	TRBV30	TRBJ1-2	-	CAWRQTGIHNYGYTF	TGTGCCTGGAGGCAAACAGGCATACATAACTATGGCTACACCTTC
few	TRBV7-9	TRBJ2-5	-	CASSLVGAWETQYF	TGTGCCAGCAGCTTAGTGGGAGCCTGGGAGACCCAGTACTTC
-	TRBV20-1	TRBJ2-7	-	CSSPAQGEQYF	TGCAGTTCGCCAGCTCAGGGCGAGCAGTACTTC
-	TRBV28	TRBJ1-1	TRBD1	CASSPGTGTLNTEAFF	TGTGCCAGCAGTCCCGGGACAGGGACCCTTAACACTGAAGCTTTCTTT
-	TRBV15	TRBJ2-2	-	CATGRHGELFF	TGTGCCACCGGGAGACACGGGGAGCTGTTTTTT
-	TRBV19	TRBJ2-7	TRBD1	CASSKASGGVGYEQYF	TGTGCCAGTAGCAAAGCCTCAGGGGGCGTCGGGTACGAGCAGTACTTC
-	TRBV27	TRBJ2-6	-	CASSLNPAGTGANVLTF	TGTGCCAGCAGTTTGAACCCCGCAGGGACTGGGGCCAACGTCCTGACTTTC
-	TRBV5-1	TRBJ1-5	TRBD1	CASSPGTGDSNQPQHF	TGCGCCAGCAGCCCGGGGACAGGGGATAGCAATCAGCCCCAGCATTTT
once	TRBV25-1	TRBJ1-1	-	CASSEAQGYTEAFF	TGTGCCAGCAGTGAAGCTCAGGGGTACACTGAAGCTTTCTTT
-	TRBV27	TRBJ2-3	-	CASSLLYTDTQYF	TGTGCCAGCAGTTTACTGTACACAGATACGCAGTATTTT
-	TRBV27	TRBJ2-7	TRBD1	CASSQLTGKNWHEQYF	TGTGCCAGCAGTCAGCTGACAGGGAAGAATTGGCACGAGCAGTACTTC
once	TRBV4-1	TRBJ1-1	-	CASSAKGVGAEAFF	TGCGCCAGCAGCGCCAAGGGGGTCGGGGCGGAAGCTTTCTTT
-	TRBV9	TRBJ2-1	-	CASSASPNNEQFF	TGTGCCAGCAGCGCATCCCCTAACAATGAGCAGTTCTTC
-	TRBV13	TRBJ2-5	-	CASSPWTAEQETQYF	TGTGCCAGCAGCCCATGGACAGCCGAGCAGGAGACCCAGTACTTC
-	TRBV14	TRBJ1-2	-	CASSQVSGRTGGYTF	TGTGCCAGCAGCCAAGTAAGCGGGCGCACGGGAGGCTACACCTTC
-	TRBV27	TRBJ2-7	-	CASSLSSDFTYEQYF	TGTGCCAGCAGTTTATCCAGTGACTTCACCTACGAGCAGTACTTC
-	TRBV7-8	TRBJ1-2	TRBD1	CASSPWTRTGSYGYTF	TGTGCCAGCAGCCCATGGACCCGGACAGGGTCCTATGGCTACACCTTC
-	TRBV6-1	TRBJ2-2	TRBD2	CASSGLTSGRPHTGELFF	TGTGCCAGCAGTGGGCTGACTAGCGGGAGGCCACACACCGGGGAGCTGTTTTTT
once	TRBV27	TRBJ2-1	TRBD1	CASSLQGQYNEQFF	TGTGCCAGCAGTTTACAGGGACAGTACAATGAGCAGTTCTTC
once	TRBV30	TRBJ2-2	TRBD1	CAWNAGGNGELFF	TGTGCCTGGAATGCAGGGGGCAACGGGGAGCTGTTTTTT
-	TRBV15	TRBJ1-1	TRBD1	CATSSTGGPVGTFF	TGTGCCACCAGCAGTACAGGGGGGCCGGTCGGAACTTTCTTT
-	TRBV6-6	TRBJ2-7	-	CASSTGDTNSYEQYF	TGTGCCAGCAGCACCGGGGACACTAACTCCTACGAGCAGTACTTC
-	TRBV28	TRBJ2-7	-	CAIADVASYEQYF	TGTGCCATAGCCGACGTAGCTTCTTACGAGCAGTACTTC
-	TRBV27	TRBJ2-3	TRBD2	CASSLGGRTGTDTQYF	TGTGCCAGCAGTCTGGGCGGGAGGACGGGCACAGATACGCAGTATTTT
-	TRBV2	TRBJ2-1	-	CASSRDNYNEQFF	TGTGCCAGCAGTCGGGACAATTACAATGAGCAGTTCTTC
-	TRBV11-3	TRBJ2-7	TRBD2	CASSLGGGSAEQYF	TGTGCCAGCAGCTTGGGGGGGGGATCCGCCGAGCAGTACTTC
-	TRBV18	TRBJ2-1	TRBD2	CASSPLPRGGSGGEQFF	TGTGCCAGCTCACCACTACCTCGAGGAGGTTCGGGAGGTGAGCAGTTCTTC
-	TRBV27	TRBJ2-1	TRBD2	CASSSGLAPSYNEQFF	TGTGCCAGCAGTTCTGGACTAGCCCCATCTTACAATGAGCAGTTCTTC
-	TRBV29-1	TRBJ1-1	TRBD1	CSVGRPGGENTEAFF	TGCAGCGTTGGCCGTCCAGGGGGCGAGAACACTGAAGCTTTCTTT
-	TRBV7-9	TRBJ2-5	-	CASSTIAEQETQYF	TGTGCCAGCAGCACGATAGCGGAGCAAGAGACCCAGTACTTC
-	TRBV28	TRBJ2-1	-	CASSSLSVHNEQFF	TGTGCCAGCAGTTCTCTAAGCGTCCACAATGAGCAGTTCTTC
-	TRBV4-3	TRBJ2-7	-	CASSQEPYHEQYF	TGCGCCAGCAGCCAAGAACCCTACCACGAGCAGTACTTC
-	TRBV12-5	TRBJ2-1	-	CASVADNEQFF	TGTGCTAGTGTCGCGGACAATGAGCAGTTCTTC
-	TRBV27	TRBJ2-7	-	CASSSQSSYEQYF	TGTGCCAGCAGTTCACAGAGCTCCTACGAGCAGTACTTC
-	TRBV6-4	TRBJ2-2	-	CASKGHTTGELFF	TGTGCCAGCAAGGGACACACCACCGGGGAGCTGTTTTTT
-	TRBV28	TRBJ1-2	-	CASSLSLYSYGYTF	TGTGCCAGCAGTTTGAGTCTATACTCCTATGGCTACACCTTC
-	TRBV10-2	TRBJ2-2	TRBD2	CASSESASGPNTGELFF	TGCGCCAGCAGTGAGTCGGCTAGCGGACCCAACACCGGGGAGCTGTTTTTT
-	TRBV19	TRBJ2-1	TRBD2	CASSILAGDYNEQFF	TGTGCCAGTAGTATCCTAGCGGGAGACTACAATGAGCAGTTCTTC
-	TRBV6-5	TRBJ1-1	-	CASSYREGTEAFF	TGTGCCAGCAGTTACCGGGAGGGTACTGAAGCTTTCTTT
-	TRBV10-2	TRBJ2-7	-	CASSEGEGVEQYF	TGCGCCAGCAGTGAGGGTGAGGGTGTCGAGCAGTACTTC
-	TRBV19	TRBJ2-1	-	CASSIGSGGAYNEQFF	TGTGCCAGTAGTATAGGTAGCGGAGGGGCCTACAATGAGCAGTTCTTC
once	TRBV9	TRBJ2-3	-	CASSVESGSFSTDTQYF	TGTGCCAGCAGCGTAGAGTCGGGTTCTTTTAGCACAGATACGCAGTATTTT